These 18 T cell receptor beta chains came from one sample sequenced in a study of Ad26.COV2.S vaccination and SARS-CoV-2 variants. Sequencing was performed with immunoSEQ multiplex PCR; in TCRdb, only in-frame clones are kept and a portion is missing. Found here are about 390,000 clones, approximately 90% of them singletons; the top ten hold approximately 3.7%. Treatment here: 19 received Ad26.COV2.S at low or high dose, single or two shots; about 5 received placebo; per-sample allocation not given. Collection of samples fell on day 63 after the first vaccine or placebo injection. The source was peripheral blood, collected in a trial of Ad26.COV2.S vaccine versus placebo. The receptors here all came from a person between 18 and 60 years old who received the Ad26.COV2.S COVID-19 vaccine or a placebo.

V usage is TRBV18 and J usage is TRBJ1-3; perhaps TRBD1 as D (5 bases). Deletions cut 3 bases from V and 2 bases from J, with 14 bases between. The CDR3 totals 16 residues. The germline gives CDR1 KGHSH, CDR2 LQKENI. This CDR3 reads CASSPMKGTTGNTIYF. The CDR3 nucleotides are TGTGCCAGCTCACCGATGAAGGGGACGACTGGAAACACCATATATTTT.

The rearrangement links TRBV6-5 to TRBJ2-7; tentatively, D is TRBD2 (7 bases). Per germline, CDR1 MNHEY and CDR2 SVGAGI. V was shortened by 10 bases and J by 2 bases, with 21 bases between the two germline ends. The CDR3 contains 15 residues. In DNA form, the CDR3 reads TGTGCCACAGAGAAGGGGAGGGACAAAACCTACGAGCAGTACTTC. It yields the protein CATEKGRDKTYEQYF.

The gene calls are TRBV18 and TRBJ1-3; no firm D call. The germline gives CDR1 KGHSH, CDR2 LQKENI. CDR3 length: 16 amino acids. With 2 bases removed from V and 4 bases from J, the gap between germline ends came to 15 bases. CDR3 DNA: TGTGCCAGCTCACCAGAACTGACGGATCCAGGAAACACCATATATTTT. Encoded protein: CASSPELTDPGNTIYF. Drawing the rest from reference TRBV18 and TRBJ1-3, the complete variable domain is NAGVMQNPRHLVRRRGQEARLRCSPMKGHSHVYWYRQLPEEGLKFMVYLQKENIIDESGMPKERFSAEFPKEGPSILRIQQVVRGDSAAYFCASSPELTDPGNTIYFGEGSWLTVV.

V is TRBV19 and J is TRBJ1-5, with a tentative D call TRBD1 (5 bases). The germline CDR1 and CDR2 sequences are LNHDA and SQIVND (reference sequence). Trimming removed 5 bases from V and 5 bases from J, with 16 bases in between. This CDR3 is built from 15 residues. In nucleotides, the CDR3 is TGTGCCAGTAGTTCAAGAGAAACCAGGGATCAGCCCCAGCATTTT. The encoded protein is CASSSRETRDQPQHF.

The chain carries TRBV24-1 and TRBJ2-1; TRBD1 matches at 7 bases. The CDR3 spans 15 residues. Germline-derived CDR1 and CDR2 are KGHDR and SFDVKD. The V and J ends lost 6 bases and 5 bases, in that order; junction bases with no gene match: 9. Here the CDR3 reads CATSTPGTANNEQFF. The DNA of the CDR3 is TGTGCCACCAGTACCCCCGGGACAGCAAACAATGAGCAGTTCTTC.

The chain couples TRBV7-6 to TRBJ2-3; 8 positions match TRBD2. After removal of 3 bases from V and 3 bases from J, the junction contained 14 bases not matched to a gene. The length of the CDR3 is 18 residues. Germline CDR1 SGHVS, CDR2 FNYEAQ. CDR3 in DNA: TGTGCCAGCAGCTTGGGGAGACTAGCGATAGGGTTGACAGATACGCAGTATTTT. Its translation: CASSLGRLAIGLTDTQYF.

The chain employs TRBV19 and TRBJ1-2; perhaps TRBD1 as D (6 bases). The CDR3 has 15 amino acids. CDR1 and CDR2 from the germline V gene are LNHDA and SQIVND (reference sequence). V lost 5 bases and J 5 bases, leaving 18 bases between the germline ends. CDR3 residues: CASSPENGRGYGYTF. CDR3 DNA: TGTGCCAGTAGTCCAGAGAATGGGAGGGGGTATGGCTACACCTTC.

The V gene is TRBV6-5, the J gene TRBJ1-1; D gene ambiguous. Trimming shortened V by 5 bases and J by 2 bases, and 12 bases separated the two germline ends. Germline V gene sequence: CDR1 MNHEY, CDR2 SVGAGI. The CDR3 has 14 amino acids. CDR3: CASSPRILNTEAFF. In DNA, the CDR3 is TGTGCCAGCAGTCCTCGGATCCTAAACACTGAAGCTTTCTTT.

The chain uses TRBV7-8 and TRBJ1-5, with D maybe TRBD1 (6 bases). The CDR3 extends over 20 amino acids. The V end lost 2 bases, the J end lost 0 bases, and 23 bases lay between the germline ends. Germline assignment: CDR1 SGHVS and CDR2 FQNEAQ. CDR3 nucleotide sequence: TGTGCCAGCAGCTTATATTCAGGGGCCGAAATTTTATATAGCAATCAGCCCCAGCATTTT. Its translation: CASSLYSGAEILYSNQPQHF.

This clone was seen once. The chain recombines TRBV10-1 with TRBJ1-4; D perhaps matches TRBD1 (6 bases). Looked up from germline, CDR1 is WNHNN and CDR2 is SYGVQD (reference sequence). The ends were cut back, 4 bases at V and 3 bases at J, with 18 bases in the middle. CDR3 length: 17 residues. CDR3 sequence (DNA): TGCGCCAGCAGTGGGGGGCCAGAAGGAGCGGCTAATGAAAAACTGTTTTTT. Amino acid sequence: CASSGGPEGAANEKLFF.

The CDR3 region has the DNA TGTGCCAGCAGCCCGGGGAGGGACTACGAGCAGTACTTC. Its translation: CASSPGRDYEQYF. The V gene is TRBV7-9, the J gene TRBJ2-7, with 7 bases matching TRBD2. V shed 5 bases, J shed 3 bases, and the junction held 4 bases outside the gene matches. The CDR3 has 13 residues. Looked up from germline, CDR1 is SEHNR and CDR2 is FQNEAQ (reference sequence).

The rearrangement uses TRBV19 and TRBJ1-1; maybe TRBD1 (5 bases). Per the germline V gene, CDR1 is LNHDA and CDR2 is SQIVND (reference sequence). With 3 bases removed from V and 1 base from J, the gap between germline ends came to 6 bases. The CDR3 spans 13 residues. The CDR3 coding sequence is TGTGCCAGTAGTATTGGGACGAACACTGAAGCTTTCTTT. Translation gives CASSIGTNTEAFF.

The chain employs TRBV5-1 and TRBJ2-3; TRBD2 matches at 10 bases. CDR3 length equals 18 residues. The J segment lost 9 bases and the V segment lost 4 bases, leaving 20 bases of the junction unmatched. Germline V gene sequence: CDR1 SGHRS, CDR2 YFSETQ. Written as DNA, the CDR3 is TGCGCCAGCAGCCAAGACAGCGGGGGGGCCGTCTTCCCAAGGACGCAGTATTTT. This encodes CASSQDSGGAVFPRTQYF.

This clone was detected once. V gene TRBV3-1 (or the pseudogene TRBV3-2) combines with J gene TRBJ2-3; 9 bases are shared with TRBD1. V gave up 5 bases and J gave up 14 bases; unmatched junction bases: 8. Germline CDR1 and CDR2: LGHDT and YNNKEL (reference sequence). The CDR3 loop spans 12 amino acids. The CDR3 DNA reads as TGTGCCAGCAGCGTAGGGACAGGGAGGTGGTATTTT. Translation gives CASSVGTGRWYF.

V gene TRBV12-3 or TRBV12-4 combines with J gene TRBJ1-2; D unresolved. There are 11 residues in the CDR3. Trimming left V 3 bases short and J 8 bases short, with 7 bases between. In DNA form, the CDR3 reads TGTGCCAGCAGTTTCCCCCCCGGCTACACCTTC. Its translation is CASSFPPGYTF.

The chain has TRBV19 and TRBJ2-7, with D unclear. V shed 5 bases and J shed 2 bases, with 10 bases lying between them. This CDR3 comprises 13 residues. Germline CDR1 and CDR2: LNHDA and SQIVND (reference sequence). The CDR3 region is CASSLGQTYEQYF. CDR3 coding DNA: TGTGCCAGTAGTCTGGGCCAGACCTACGAGCAGTACTTC.

This clone was seen a few times. This chain uses TRBV4-1 with TRBJ2-3; 7 positions agree with TRBD2. With 0 bases clipped from V and 3 bases from J, the junction kept 9 bases outside the gene matches. The CDR3 runs 17 residues. CDR1 is MGHRA and CDR2 is YSYEKL in the germline V gene. In DNA form, the CDR3 reads TGCGCCAGCAGCCAAGATCCGACGGGGGGTAGTACAGATACGCAGTATTTT. It specifies CASSQDPTGGSTDTQYF.

The chain links TRBV5-1 to TRBJ1-2; 12 positions agree with TRBD1. The junction had 7 bases not matched to a gene; V was cut back by 5 bases and J by 8 bases. Germline CDR1 is SGHRS and CDR2 is YFSETQ. This CDR3 has 14 amino acids. CDR3 coding DNA: TGCGCCAGCAGTACCGGGACAGGGGGCGTCGGCTACACCTTC. Amino acids: CASSTGTGGVGYTF. The whole variable domain, filled in from reference TRBV5-1 and TRBJ1-2, reads KAGVTQTPRYLIKTRGQQVTLSCSPISGHRSVSWYQQTPGQGLQFLFEYFSETQRNKGNFPGRFSGRQFSNSRSEMNVSTLELGDSALYLCASSTGTGGVGYTFGSGTRLTVV.